This is a list of T cell receptor beta chains from one sample in a study of cytomegalovirus exposure and HLA in healthy donors. Sequenced by immunoSEQ multiplex PCR; TCRdb stores in-frame clones only, minus some. The sample yields 170,000 or so clones, over 60% seen once. Sequenced: PBMCs. These TCRs come from a woman aged 40-49 years in good health and CMV-seronegative. Each CDR3 is given with its conserved first and last residue. Fields, in order: V gene, D gene, clone size, J gene, CDR3 protein, CDR3 DNA. The D gene is left open where the match is weak. Rows give clone size only sometimes, using once, few, many, or a class for an expanded clone.

>TRBV19|TRBD2|NA|TRBJ2-7
CASRAGGGEEQYF
TGTGCCAGTAGGGCGGGGGGAGGTGAAGAGCAGTACTTC
>TRBV7-9|NA|NA|TRBJ2-7
CASSLGVQQHEQYF
TGTGCCAGCAGCTTAGGGGTTCAACAGCACGAGCAGTACTTC
>TRBV10-3|TRBD2|NA|TRBJ2-5
CAISESWGGETQYF
TGTGCCATCAGTGAGTCGTGGGGGGGAGAGACCCAGTACTTC
>TRBV2|NA|NA|TRBJ2-5
CASSEALSPGQETQYF
TGTGCCAGCAGTGAAGCGCTTTCTCCCGGCCAAGAGACCCAGTACTTC
>TRBV6-5|NA|NA|TRBJ2-3
CASSLLAYTQYF
TGTGCCAGCAGTTTACTAGCTTATACGCAGTATTTT
>TRBV6-9|TRBD2|NA|TRBJ2-7
CASSYRTSGSYEQYF
TGTGCCAGCAGTTATCGGACTAGCGGATCTTACGAGCAGTACTTC
>TRBV5-1|TRBD1|NA|TRBJ1-1
CASSLGWDRNTEAFF
TGCGCCAGCAGCTTGGGCTGGGACAGGAACACTGAAGCTTTCTTT
>TRBV6-5|TRBD1|NA|TRBJ1-2
CASSSWDRGRGYGYTF
TGTGCCAGCAGTTCCTGGGACAGGGGGCGCGGCTATGGCTACACCTTC
>TRBV12-5|TRBD1|once|TRBJ2-7
CASGLSGTGGEQYF
TGTGCTAGTGGTTTGTCTGGGACAGGGGGCGAGCAGTACTTC
>TRBV5-1|NA|few|TRBJ1-6
CASSLGEYNSPLHF
TGCGCCAGCAGCTTAGGAGAGTATAATTCACCCCTCCACTTT
>TRBV28|NA|NA|TRBJ2-7
CASSPAHLSGSSYEQYF
TGTGCCAGCAGCCCGGCCCACTTGAGCGGTAGCTCCTACGAGCAGTACTTC
>TRBV27|NA|NA|TRBJ1-2
CASSFSGAGGYTF
TGTGCCAGCAGTTTTTCAGGGGCGGGCGGCTACACCTTC
>TRBV5-1|TRBD1|NA|TRBJ1-1
CASSPRQGGVQNTEAFF
TGCGCCAGCAGCCCAAGACAGGGGGGGGTTCAGAACACTGAAGCTTTCTTT
>TRBV19|NA|NA|TRBJ2-1
CASKTGLADYNEQFF
TGTGCCAGTAAAACAGGGCTAGCGGATTACAATGAGCAGTTCTTC
>TRBV27|NA|few|TRBJ1-1
CASRPTAPLNTEAFF
TGTGCCAGCAGACCTACCGCTCCTTTGAACACTGAAGCTTTCTTT
>TRBV4-2|NA|NA|TRBJ1-3
CASSQAGTSRNTIYF
TGTGCCAGCAGCCAAGCCGGGACTTCACGAAACACCATATATTTT
>TRBV5-1|NA|NA|TRBJ2-3
CASSSGRSLKPSTDTQYF
TGCGCCAGCAGCTCCGGCAGGTCGCTAAAGCCTAGCACAGATACGCAGTATTTT
>TRBV13|TRBD1|NA|TRBJ1-4
CASSRRTGDEKLFF
TGTGCCAGCAGCCGCAGGACAGGGGACGAAAAACTGTTTTTT
>TRBV28|NA|NA|TRBJ2-6
CASRGVQISGANVLTF
TGTGCCAGCAGAGGGGTACAGATTTCTGGGGCCAACGTCCTGACTTTC
>TRBV6-5|TRBD2|few|TRBJ2-1
CASSYTPAGAYNEQFF
TGTGCCAGCAGTTACACCCCGGCGGGGGCCTACAATGAGCAGTTCTTC
>TRBV7-9|TRBD1|NA|TRBJ2-2
CASSQDRGAGELFF
TGTGCCAGCAGCCAGGACAGGGGCGCCGGGGAGCTGTTTTTT
>TRBV19|TRBD1|NA|TRBJ2-1
CASSIERWDRGGVNEQFF
TGTGCCAGTAGTATAGAAAGGTGGGACAGGGGTGGTGTCAATGAGCAGTTCTTC
>TRBV5-1|NA|NA|TRBJ1-1
CASSLVEGNTEAFF
TGCGCCAGCAGCTTGGTGGAGGGGAACACTGAAGCTTTCTTT
>TRBV11-1|NA|NA|TRBJ2-6
CASSLARGGAVSGANVLTF
TGTGCCAGCAGCTTAGCCCGGGGCGGGGCGGTCTCTGGGGCCAACGTCCTGACTTTC
>TRBV7-6|NA|once|TRBJ2-2
CASSLALIANTGELFF
TGTGCCAGCAGCTTAGCTCTTATCGCGAACACCGGGGAGCTGTTTTTT
>TRBV5-1|NA|NA|TRBJ2-5
CASSSGGPLGETQYF
TGCGCCAGCAGCTCCGGAGGGCCGTTGGGAGAGACCCAGTACTTC
>TRBV4-1|TRBD1|NA|TRBJ1-2
CASSLTAGQQLKANYGYTF
TGCGCCAGCAGCCTGACTGCGGGACAGCAATTAAAAGCTAACTATGGCTACACCTTC
>TRBV4-1|TRBD2|NA|TRBJ2-5
CASSQGRGDQEAQYF
TGCGCCAGCAGCCAAGGGCGGGGGGACCAAGAGGCCCAGTACTTC
>TRBV13|NA|NA|TRBJ2-5
CASSIRLMGGQETQYF
TGTGCCAGCAGCATTAGACTAATGGGGGGCCAAGAGACCCAGTACTTC
>TRBV4-1|NA|NA|TRBJ1-2
CASSQALRRQEFNYGYTF
TGCGCCAGCAGCCAAGCTCTCAGAAGACAGGAGTTTAACTATGGCTACACCTTC
>TRBV6-1|NA|NA|TRBJ1-2
CASSEALGRVRSGHTF
TGTGCCAGCAGTGAAGCGCTAGGCAGGGTACGCTCTGGCCACACCTTC
>TRBV9|TRBD1|once|TRBJ2-1
CASSVPGTGGTEQFF
TGTGCCAGCAGCGTACCCGGGACAGGGGGGACTGAGCAGTTCTTC
>TRBV12-5|NA|NA|TRBJ2-3
CASGSGSTDTQYF
TGTGCTAGTGGTTCCGGTAGCACAGATACGCAGTATTTT
>TRBV6-5|NA|few|TRBJ1-1
CASSPTVMNTEAFF
TGTGCCAGCAGCCCCACAGTTATGAACACTGAAGCTTTCTTT
>TRBV7-9|TRBD1|NA|TRBJ1-5
CASSRGTGDSNQPQHF
TGTGCCAGCAGCCGCGGGACAGGGGATAGCAATCAGCCCCAGCATTTT
>TRBV28|NA|NA|TRBJ2-1
CASDPYLSSYNEQFF
TGTGCCAGCGATCCCTACTTGAGCTCCTACAATGAGCAGTTCTTC
>TRBV6-1|NA|NA|TRBJ2-5
CASTRKRYQETQYF
TGTGCCAGCACCCGAAAGCGGTACCAAGAGACCCAGTACTTC
>TRBV11-2|NA|NA|TRBJ1-1
CASSSGLWNTEAFF
TGTGCCAGCAGCTCCGGACTGTGGAACACTGAAGCTTTCTTT
>TRBV11-2|TRBD1|NA|TRBJ1-2
CASRYRDRGSGYTF
TGTGCCAGCAGATACCGGGACAGGGGTTCCGGCTACACCTTC
>TRBV7-9|NA|NA|TRBJ2-3
CASSLAYGVGTDTQYF
TGTGCCAGCAGCTTAGCGTACGGGGTAGGCACAGATACGCAGTATTTT
>TRBV7-9|NA|once|TRBJ2-4
CASSLGGDIQYF
TGTGCCAGCAGCTTAGGGGGAGACATTCAGTACTTC
>TRBV7-8|TRBD1|NA|TRBJ2-2
CASSYRDRTGELFF
TGTGCCAGCAGCTACCGGGACAGGACCGGGGAGCTGTTTTTT
>TRBV5-6|TRBD1|NA|TRBJ1-2
CASSLSRGRSYGYTF
TGTGCCAGCAGCTTGTCCAGGGGGCGCAGCTATGGCTACACCTTC
>TRBV7-2|NA|few|TRBJ2-2
CASTLGRTGELFF
TGTGCCAGCACCCTGGGGCGGACCGGGGAGCTGTTTTTT
>TRBV2|NA|NA|TRBJ2-2
CAGTLLTSPGELFF
TGTGCCGGCACGCTCCTCACTTCTCCCGGGGAGCTGTTTTTT
>TRBV15|NA|NA|TRBJ2-1
CATSREKPDLSRGSYNEQFF
TGTGCCACCAGCAGAGAGAAGCCGGACCTCAGTAGGGGCTCCTACAATGAGCAGTTCTTC
>TRBV2|TRBD1|NA|TRBJ1-1
CASSYRGRGSVGEAFF
TGTGCCAGCAGTTACAGGGGGCGAGGTTCGGTGGGTGAAGCTTTCTTT
>TRBV11-2|TRBD1|NA|TRBJ1-1
CASTPLRGRVRDTEAFF
TGTGCCAGCACCCCCCTGAGGGGGCGGGTTCGGGACACTGAAGCTTTCTTT
>TRBV5-1|NA|few|TRBJ1-4
CASSLWGSTNEKLFF
TGCGCCAGCAGCTTGTGGGGCAGCACTAATGAAAAACTGTTTTTT
>TRBV11-2|NA|NA|TRBJ1-1
CASSDRQVNTEAFF
TGTGCCAGCAGCGATCGACAGGTGAACACTGAAGCTTTCTTT
>TRBV5-3|NA|few|TRBJ1-2
CARSLASFYGYTF
TGTGCCAGAAGCTTGGCTTCCTTCTATGGCTACACCTTC
>TRBV29-1|TRBD2|NA|TRBJ2-5
CSVDGIAGGPKETQYF
TGCAGCGTTGATGGGATAGCGGGGGGGCCTAAGGAGACCCAGTACTTC
>TRBV4-1|NA|few|TRBJ2-2
CASSQAYGELFF
TGCGCCAGCAGCCAAGCGTATGGGGAGCTGTTTTTT
>TRBV9|TRBD2|NA|TRBJ2-5
CASSVETSPETQYF
TGTGCCAGCAGCGTAGAGACTAGCCCGGAGACCCAGTACTTC
>TRBV27|TRBD1|once|TRBJ1-2
CASSLRRDSYGYTF
TGTGCCAGCAGTTTACGGAGGGACAGCTATGGCTACACCTTC